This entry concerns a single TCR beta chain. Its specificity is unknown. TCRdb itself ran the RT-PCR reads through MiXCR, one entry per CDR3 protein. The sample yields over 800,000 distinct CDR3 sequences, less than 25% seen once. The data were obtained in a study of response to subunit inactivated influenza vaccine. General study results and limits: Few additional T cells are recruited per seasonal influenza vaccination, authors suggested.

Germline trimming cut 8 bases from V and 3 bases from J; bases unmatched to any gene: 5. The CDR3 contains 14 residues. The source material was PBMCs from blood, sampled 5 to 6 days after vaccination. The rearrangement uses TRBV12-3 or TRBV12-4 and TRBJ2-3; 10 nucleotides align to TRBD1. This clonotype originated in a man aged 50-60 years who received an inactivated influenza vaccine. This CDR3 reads CASGEGQGTDTQYF. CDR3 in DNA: TGTGCCAGCGGGGAGGGACAGGGGACAGATACGCAGTATTTT.